This is a list of T cell receptor beta chains from one sample in a study of shared clonotypes between healthy human individuals. TCRdb's copy holds only in-frame clones and misses some; the assay was immunoSEQ multiplex PCR. The sample carries approximately 740,000 clones, approximately 92% recorded once. Specimen: naive CD8+ T cells sorted from blood. The receptors were sampled from a man aged 30-40 years in good health. Both conserved end residues are part of each CDR3. The order of the fields is J gene, clone size, V gene, D gene, CDR3 protein, CDR3 DNA. A D gene is named only where the DNA matches it firmly. Rows give clone size only sometimes, using once, few, many, or a class for an expanded clone.

>TRBJ2-1|.|TRBV7-2|.
CASSAVPYNEQFF
TGTGCCAGCAGCGCGGTACCATACAATGAGCAGTTCTTC
>TRBJ1-1|.|TRBV20-1|.
CSAPRNTEAFF
TGCAGTGCCCCACGGAACACTGAAGCTTTCTTT
>TRBJ2-7|.|TRBV7-9|.
CASSLVPDYSYEQYF
TGTGCCAGCAGCTTAGTCCCCGATTACTCCTACGAGCAGTACTTC
>TRBJ2-1|.|TRBV5-1|.
CASSLQDGLGQQFF
TGCGCCAGCAGCTTGCAAGACGGCCTCGGGCAGCAGTTCTTC
>TRBJ1-2|.|TRBV14|TRBD1
CASSQERGGLYGYTF
TGTGCCAGCAGCCAAGAACGAGGGGGCCTTTATGGCTACACCTTC
>TRBJ2-7|.|TRBV7-6|.
CASSFGISYEQYF
TGTGCCAGCAGCTTCGGGATTTCCTACGAGCAGTACTTC
>TRBJ2-7|.|TRBV10-3|.
CAISDEGDYEQYF
TGTGCCATCAGTGACGAGGGAGACTACGAGCAGTACTTC
>TRBJ2-3|.|TRBV7-2|TRBD1
CASSLPQGEDTQYF
TGTGCCAGCAGCTTACCACAGGGGGAAGATACGCAGTATTTT
>TRBJ2-7|.|TRBV25-1|.
CASSGRQAPYEQYF
TGTGCCAGCAGTGGACGACAGGCCCCCTACGAGCAGTACTTC
>TRBJ2-7|.|TRBV7-6|.
CASSPGTDTYEQYF
TGTGCCAGCAGCCCCGGGACGGATACCTACGAGCAGTACTTC
>TRBJ1-1|once|TRBV5-8|.
CASSLAENTEAFF
TGTGCCAGCAGCTTGGCTGAGAACACTGAAGCTTTCTTT
>TRBJ2-5|.|TRBV6-6|.
CASNYLQSGVEETQYF
TGTGCCAGCAATTACCTACAGTCGGGGGTTGAAGAGACCCAGTACTTC
>TRBJ2-1|.|TRBV4-1|.
CASSQGLALTDEQFF
TGCGCCAGCAGCCAAGGGCTAGCGCTTACGGATGAGCAGTTCTTC
>TRBJ2-7|.|TRBV27|.
CASSPRVTYEQYF
TGTGCCAGCAGCCCCAGGGTAACCTACGAGCAGTACTTC
>TRBJ1-5|.|TRBV6-6|TRBD1
CASTNGGTGAAQPQHF
TGTGCCAGCACCAACGGAGGGACAGGGGCCGCTCAGCCCCAGCATTTT
>TRBJ2-7|.|TRBV27|.
CASSGRPVREQYF
TGTGCCAGCAGCGGACGGCCGGTAAGAGAGCAGTACTTC
>TRBJ2-2|once|TRBV7-9|.
CAVEAGTGELFF
TGTGCTGTGGAGGCGGGCACCGGGGAGCTGTTTTTT
>TRBJ2-7|.|TRBV7-9|TRBD2
CASSHTQGLASYEQYF
TGTGCCAGCAGCCACACTCAGGGACTAGCATCCTACGAGCAGTACTTC
>TRBJ2-7|.|TRBV27|TRBD1
CASSTTGTGGYEQYF
TGTGCCAGCAGTACCACCGGGACAGGGGGCTACGAGCAGTACTTC
>TRBJ2-1|few|TRBV4-1|.
CASSQDGNEQFF
TGCGCCAGCAGCCAAGATGGGAATGAGCAGTTCTTC
>TRBJ2-7|.|TRBV11-2|TRBD2
CASSRGGHEQYF
TGTGCCAGCAGCCGGGGGGGCCACGAGCAGTACTTC
>TRBJ2-7|.|TRBV7-3|.
CASSLENSYEQYF
TGTGCCAGCAGCTTGGAGAACTCCTACGAGCAGTACTTC
>TRBJ1-1|.|TRBV27|.
CASSTRTLPNTEAFF
TGTGCCAGCAGTACCCGGACCCTACCGAACACTGAAGCTTTCTTT
>TRBJ2-7|.|TRBV10-3|.
CAISESGPPYEQYF
TGTGCCATCAGTGAGTCTGGGCCGCCCTACGAGCAGTACTTC
>TRBJ2-7|.|TRBV10-2|.
CASSDFLSYEQYF
TGCGCCAGCAGTGACTTCTTATCCTACGAGCAGTACTTC
>TRBJ2-1|once|TRBV28|.
CASSLERGGSYNEQFF
TGTGCCAGCAGTCTTGAGAGGGGTGGCTCCTACAATGAGCAGTTCTTC
>TRBJ2-7|.|TRBV6-1|TRBD1
CASSEGKRDRGGYEQYF
TGTGCCAGCAGTGAAGGGAAAAGGGACAGGGGCGGCTACGAGCAGTACTTC
>TRBJ1-5|.|TRBV6-1|.
CASSEQVPIYSNQPQHF
TGTGCCAGCAGTGAACAGGTCCCGATTTATAGCAATCAGCCCCAGCATTTT
>TRBJ2-1|.|TRBV9|.
CASSVDGNEQFF
TGTGCCAGCAGCGTAGACGGGAATGAGCAGTTCTTC
>TRBJ2-7|.|TRBV6-5|.
CASSYSKGQGYEQYF
TGTGCCAGCAGTTACTCGAAGGGGCAGGGCTACGAGCAGTACTTC
>TRBJ1-5|few|TRBV7-9|.
CASSLGVNQPQHF
TGTGCCAGCAGCTTAGGGGTCAATCAGCCCCAGCATTTT